The T cell receptor (beta chain) described here comes from a study of tumor-infiltrating lymphocytes in primary liver carcinoma. RNA was extracted from whole blood without cell sorting, alongside germline DNA. Patients had chronic HBV infection and were treatment-naive. Starting material of roughly 550 ng total RNA yielded TCR beta cDNA via a constant-region primer. Libraries covering TCR beta were generated through three nested multiplex PCR rounds (using a slightly modified ARM-PCR). TCRdb re-analysed the multiplex PCR reads in MiXCR, keeping a single row per CDR3 protein. The sample consists of fewer than 350,000 distinct CDR3 sequences, almost 65% of them appearing once. Sequencing was done on a sample of peripheral blood. The source is a man in his forties with primary liver carcinoma and hepatitis B virus infection.

CDR3 region: CASSLSVGGRGYGYTF. The CDR3 DNA is TGTGCCAGCAGTTTATCCGTGGGGGGCCGAGGCTATGGCTACACCTTC. The chain links TRBV28 to TRBJ1-2; TRBD1 is a possible D gene (6 bases). The CDR3 is made up of 16 amino acids. V gave up 1 base and J gave up 4 bases, with 16 bases separating them. CDR1 is MDHEN, CDR2 SYDVKM, per germline.